This T cell receptor beta chain is from a study of cytomegalovirus exposure and HLA in healthy donors. Study details: A prior analysis found about 110 million unique TCR beta sequences from 170 million or so T cells.

PCR amplification relied on 60 Vbeta primers (plus 13 Jbeta primers). TCRdb's table, derived via immunoSEQ multiplex PCR, lists solely in-frame clones and lacks some. Altogether some 85,000 clones are present, under 80% being singletons, with the ten largest covering about 1.4%. Trimming stripped 4 bases from V and 7 bases from J, with 16 bases between. Germline V gene data show CDR1 as MNHNS and CDR2 as SASEGT. CDR3 length: 14 residues. This clone showed up just a few times. This TCR was sampled from a male donor in good health and CMV-seronegative. Input material: PBMCs. This chain connects TRBV6-1 to TRBJ1-1; unclear D gene. The CDR3 region has the DNA TGTGCCAGCAGTGGGGCAGAGCCCTGGATTGAAGCTTTCTTT. It encodes CASSGAEPWIEAFF.